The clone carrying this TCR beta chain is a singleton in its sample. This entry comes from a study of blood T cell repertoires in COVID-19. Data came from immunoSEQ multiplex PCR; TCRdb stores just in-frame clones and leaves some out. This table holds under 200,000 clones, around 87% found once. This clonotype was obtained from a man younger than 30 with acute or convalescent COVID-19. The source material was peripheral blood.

CDR3 amino acids: CASSVSGTVNSPLHF. The CDR3 coding sequence is TGTGCCAGCAGCGTATCCGGGACAGTTAATTCACCCCTCCACTTT. The rearrangement uses TRBV5-6 and TRBJ1-6; 7 bases line up with TRBD1. V lost 4 bases to trimming and J lost 6 bases; unmatched junction nucleotides: 7. This CDR3 has 15 residues. Germline V CDR1 and CDR2: SGHDT, YYEEEE.